Described below is a single T cell receptor beta chain sequence and its context. Clones were sequenced by immunoSEQ multiplex PCR, and TCRdb holds only the in-frame ones, with some missing. The sample yields under 200,000 clones, about nine tenths seen once. This sample is part of a study of blood T cell repertoires in COVID-19. Study-level background: Both acute and convalescent COVID-19 samples were obtained from the United States, Italy and Spain.

Germline values: CDR1 LNHDA, CDR2 SQIVND (reference sequence). There are 14 residues in the CDR3. V gave up 8 bases and J gave up 5 bases, with 19 bases separating them. Sequences were obtained from peripheral blood. The clonotype was recovered from a woman in her seventies with acute or convalescent COVID-19. The chain uses TRBV19 and TRBJ2-7, with D maybe TRBD2 (7 bases). As DNA, the CDR3 is TGTGCCAGTTCCCTTGGGGGGGCCGGCAACGAGCAGTACTTC. As protein: CASSLGGAGNEQYF.